What follows are 30 T cell receptor beta chains derived from one specimen sequenced in a study of T cell changes during pregnancy in multiple sclerosis. Profiling relied on immunoSEQ multiplex PCR, and the TCRdb table lists in-frame clones only, not all of them. The data show approximately 72,000 clones, with 90% to 95% seen just once and 1.5% to 2% held by the top ten. This sample comprised peripheral blood, obtained in the first trimester of pregnancy. The receptor set was obtained from a female donor in good health, enrolled as a control in a pregnancy study.

This chain uses TRBV9 with TRBJ2-1; 9 nucleotides line up with TRBD2. The CDR3 runs to 18 residues. Germline V gene lookup returns CDR1 SGDLS and CDR2 YYNGEE. The junction had 10 bases not matched to a gene; V was cut back by 0 bases and J by 3 bases. Written as DNA, the CDR3 is TGTGCCAGCAGCGTAGGAGGCAGTTTGACTAGCGGCTACAATGAGCAGTTCTTC. Translating gives CASSVGGSLTSGYNEQFF.

The chain recombines TRBV6-1 with TRBJ1-6; D not resolved. Per germline, CDR1 MNHNS and CDR2 SASEGT. The CDR3 length is 15 residues. Trimming stripped 1 base from V and 9 bases from J, with 13 bases between. CDR3 region: CASSEEMEGGSPLHF. The CDR3 DNA reads as TGTGCCAGCAGTGAAGAAATGGAGGGCGGTTCACCCCTCCACTTT.

The V and J genes are TRBV27 and TRBJ2-1; possible D gene TRBD2, 5 bases. V dropped 6 bases and J dropped 2 bases, with 8 bases sitting between them. Germline V gene data show CDR1 as MNHEY and CDR2 as SMNVEV (reference sequence). The CDR3 spans 13 residues. This chain's CDR3 is CASSFSAYNEQFF. DNA for the CDR3: TGTGCCAGCAGCTTTAGCGCCTACAATGAGCAGTTCTTC.

This clone has a single count. The chain recombines TRBV20-1 with TRBJ2-7; D is unresolved. In germline, CDR1 is DFQATT, CDR2 SNEGSKA (reference sequence). Trimming stripped 7 bases from V and 5 bases from J, with 9 bases between. CDR3 size: 10 residues. The CDR3 protein is CSGERDEQYF. The CDR3, as DNA: TGCAGTGGAGAACGGGACGAGCAGTACTTC.

The sample holds a few counts of this clone. The gene calls are TRBV19 and TRBJ1-2, with a possible D match to TRBD1 (6 bases). This CDR3 spans 14 amino acids. Germline CDR1 and CDR2: LNHDA and SQIVND (reference sequence). The V end lost 6 bases, the J end lost 4 bases, and 15 bases lay between the germline ends. The CDR3 loop is CASRRGAKSYGYTF. Here the CDR3 DNA reads TGTGCCAGTAGGCGGGGGGCGAAATCCTATGGCTACACCTTC.

The V and J genes are TRBV29-1 and TRBJ2-5; 9 nucleotides agree with TRBD1. CDR3 length: 15 residues. Germline V lookup: CDR1 SQVTM, CDR2 ANQGSEA. Trimming at V came to 6 bases and at J to 4 bases, leaving 12 bases not matched to a gene. CDR3 residues: CSVQGALTTTETQYF. CDR3 in DNA: TGCAGCGTACAGGGGGCACTAACCACAACAGAGACCCAGTACTTC.

The chain employs TRBV7-2 and TRBJ2-6; no reliable D call. V shed 5 bases and J shed 2 bases, with 19 bases lying between them. Germline lookup yields CDR1 SGHTA and CDR2 FQGNSA. The CDR3 has 18 amino acids. CDR3 sequence: CASSPLPRVLTGANVLTF. CDR3 sequence (DNA): TGTGCCAGCAGCCCCCTTCCCCGGGTACTCACTGGGGCCAACGTCCTGACTTTC.

This chain connects TRBV7-8 to TRBJ2-7; 8 positions agree with TRBD1. Germline-derived CDR1 and CDR2 are SGHVS and FQNEAQ. The CDR3 has 15 residues. Trimming removed 6 bases from V and 7 bases from J; junction bases left unmatched: 14. CDR3 in amino acids: CASSLKWGQVGEQYF. The CDR3, as DNA: TGTGCCAGCAGTTTGAAGTGGGGACAGGTTGGGGAGCAGTACTTC. Complete variable domain (other parts from reference TRBV7-8 and TRBJ2-7): GAGVSQSPRYKVAKRGQDVALRCDPISGHVSLFWYQQALGQGPEFLTYFQNEAQLDKSGLPSDRFFAERPEGSVSTLKIQRTQQEDSAVYLCASSLKWGQVGEQYFGPGTRLTVT.

The V and J genes are TRBV12-5 and TRBJ1-3; D is possibly TRBD1 (5 bases). V lost 3 bases to trimming and J lost 6 bases, with 12 bases between them. Germline V CDR1 and CDR2: LGHNT, FRNRAP. The CDR3 has 14 residues. CDR3 sequence (DNA): TGTGCTAGTGGTTTTAAGGGGCGGGAAAACACCATATATTTT. The encoded protein is CASGFKGRENTIYF.

The gene calls are TRBV6-1 and TRBJ2-1; 8 positions agree with TRBD2. The junction had 5 bases not matched to a gene; V was cut back by 4 bases and J by 3 bases. The germline V gene encodes CDR1 MNHNS and CDR2 SASEGT. This CDR3 region has 15 residues. CDR3 bases: TGTGCCAGCAGTGCAACTAGCGGCAACTACAATGAGCAGTTCTTC. This encodes CASSATSGNYNEQFF.

This sequence joins TRBV19 and TRBJ2-7, with TRBD1 matching over 12 bases. Germline lookup yields CDR1 LNHDA and CDR2 SQIVND (reference sequence). CDR3 size: 15 residues. Trimming removed 4 bases from V and 9 bases from J; junction bases left unmatched: 10. CDR3 loop: CASSTGTGGGYSQYF. DNA for the CDR3: TGTGCCAGTAGTACGGGGACAGGGGGCGGCTACTCGCAGTACTTC.

The chain employs TRBV7-2 and TRBJ2-7; TRBD1 aligns across 11 bases. Germline lookup yields CDR1 SGHTA and CDR2 FQGNSA. The V gene end was trimmed by 4 bases and the J gene end by 3 bases; junction bases not matched to a gene: 2. The CDR3 spans 14 residues. The CDR3 reads CASSYGTGGYEQYF. CDR3 coding DNA: TGTGCCAGCAGCTACGGGACAGGGGGCTACGAGCAGTACTTC.

A single count supports this clone. The genes are TRBV6-6 and TRBJ2-7; a possible D gene is TRBD2 (6 bases). Germline values: CDR1 MNHNY, CDR2 SVGAGI (reference sequence). Trimming took off 2 bases at V and 6 bases at J, with 14 bases between the two ends. This CDR3 has 14 amino acids. CDR3 DNA: TGTGCCAGCAGTTACCGCCCGCAGGGAGGCGAGCAGTACTTC. This sequence encodes CASSYRPQGGEQYF.

The V and J genes are TRBV23-1 and TRBJ2-1; TRBD1 agrees at 10 bases. TRBV23-1 is treated as an ORF (open reading frame) with a function not yet certain. The trim removed 6 bases at V and 10 bases at J, leaving 6 bases unmatched. The CDR3 loop spans 13 amino acids. CDR3 nucleotides: TGCGCCAGCAGCCTGGACAGGGGGGCCGAGCAGTTCTTC. Its protein is CASSLDRGAEQFF.

V usage is TRBV27 and J usage is TRBJ1-1; possibly TRBD1 for D (6 bases). Germline CDR1 reads MNHEY; CDR2 reads SMNVEV (reference sequence). The ends were cut back, 5 bases at V and 7 bases at J, with 17 bases in the middle. This CDR3 contains 14 residues. DNA for the CDR3: TGTGCCAGCAGTATACAGGGATCCTTCAATGAAGCTTTCTTT. It translates to CASSIQGSFNEAFF.

The rearrangement uses TRBV28 and TRBJ2-1, with 9 bases identical to TRBD2. The V segment lost 8 bases and the J segment 0 bases; nucleotides outside the gene matches: 8. The CDR3 consists of 16 residues. Germline-derived CDR1 and CDR2 are MDHEN and SYDVKM. Here the CDR3 DNA reads TGTGCCAGCGGAATTAGCGGGAGACCCTCCTACAATGAGCAGTTCTTC. This codes for CASGISGRPSYNEQFF.

The chain is built from TRBV5-6 and TRBJ1-5; possibly TRBD1 for D (5 bases). Between the trimmed V and J ends, which lost 4 bases and 2 bases, there was a span of 10 bases. Germline V gene data show CDR1 as SGHDT and CDR2 as YYEEEE. The CDR3 runs 14 residues. Here the CDR3 DNA reads TGTGCCAGCAGCGCTTGGGGGGGCAATCAGCCCCAGCATTTT. This codes for CASSAWGGNQPQHF. The whole variable domain, filled in from reference TRBV5-6 and TRBJ1-5, reads DAGVTQSPTHLIKTRGQQVTLRCSPKSGHDTVSWYQQALGQGPQFIFQYYEEEERQRGNFPDRFSGHQFPNYSSELNVNALLLGDSALYLCASSAWGGNQPQHFGDGTRLSIL.

This chain connects TRBV2 to TRBJ2-5; TRBD1 aligns across 8 bases. The germline CDR1 and CDR2 sequences are SNHLY and FYNNEI. The CDR3 consists of 14 residues. The trim removed 6 bases at V and 5 bases at J, leaving 8 bases unmatched. In nucleotides, the CDR3 is TGTGCCAGCAGGGGTGACAGGGGCGGTGAGACCCAGTACTTC. Its protein product is CASRGDRGGETQYF.

The chain joins TRBV28 to TRBJ2-1, with D possibly being TRBD2 (5 bases). The CDR3 totals 16 residues. CDR1 is MDHEN, CDR2 SYDVKM, per germline. V was shortened by 3 bases and J by 9 bases, with 21 bases between the two germline ends. DNA of the CDR3: TGTGCCAGCAGTTTCGCAGGACGGGGAGCTAATATTGAGCAGTTCTTC. It yields the protein CASSFAGRGANIEQFF.

The rearrangement links TRBV19 to TRBJ2-7, with 8 nucleotides matching TRBD1. Germline V gene data show CDR1 as LNHDA and CDR2 as SQIVND (reference sequence). With 4 bases clipped from V and 5 bases from J, the junction kept 4 bases outside the gene matches. The CDR3 has 13 amino acids. DNA for the CDR3: TGTGCCAGTAGTAAGGGACAGGACAACGAGCAGTACTTC. Residues: CASSKGQDNEQYF.

The chain recombines TRBV6-5 with TRBJ1-5; TRBD1 matches 7 bases. The CDR3 spans 15 residues. V gave up 4 bases and J gave up 0 bases; unmatched junction bases: 3. Germline V gives CDR1 MNHEY, CDR2 SVGAGI. Here the CDR3 reads CASSSGQPSNQPQHF. The CDR3 DNA follows: TGTGCCAGCAGTTCGGGACAGCCTAGCAATCAGCCCCAGCATTTT.

The sample holds one count of this clone. V gene TRBV6-6 combines with J gene TRBJ2-1; 7 positions agree with TRBD1. With V trimmed by 4 bases and J by 5 bases, 5 bases remained unmatched. This CDR3 contains 14 residues. Germline CDR1 and CDR2: MNHNY and SVGAGI (reference sequence). The CDR3, as DNA: TGTGCCAGCAGTTTTACCGGGACAGACAATGAGCAGTTCTTC. It translates to CASSFTGTDNEQFF.

This clone was found once. V and J are TRBV5-1 and TRBJ2-5, with no clear D. The CDR3 is 12 amino acids. V lost 4 bases to trimming and J lost 5 bases, with 9 bases between them. The V gene's germline CDR1 is SGHRS and CDR2 YFSETQ. CDR3 loop: CASSVNQETQYF. The CDR3 nucleotides read TGCGCCAGCAGCGTGAATCAGGAGACCCAGTACTTC.

The V and J genes are TRBV27 and TRBJ2-2, with a possible D match to TRBD1 (6 bases). The CDR3 totals 16 residues. Per the germline V gene, CDR1 is MNHEY and CDR2 is SMNVEV (reference sequence). Trimming took off 5 bases at V and 7 bases at J, with 20 bases between the two ends. The CDR3 sequence: CASSVPRGPRGGELFF. CDR3 coding DNA: TGTGCCAGCAGTGTACCCAGGGGCCCGCGTGGCGGGGAGCTGTTTTTT.

The rearrangement links TRBV28 to TRBJ1-5; D might be TRBD1 (5 bases). The CDR3 length is 16 residues. CDR1 and CDR2 (germline): MDHEN, SYDVKM. The V and J ends lost 6 bases and 0 bases respectively, with 15 bases between them. DNA for the CDR3: TGTGCCAGCAGCCAGGGTCCCGGATATAGCAATCAGCCCCAGCATTTT. Translated: CASSQGPGYSNQPQHF.

The J gene is TRBJ2-2, the V gene TRBV4-1; a possible D gene is TRBD2 (5 bases). The CDR3 totals 15 residues. Germline V gives CDR1 MGHRA, CDR2 YSYEKL. Deletions cut 1 base from V and 5 bases from J, with 11 bases between. The DNA for the CDR3 is TGCGCCAGCAGCCAAGCTTTCCCGGGAACCGGGGAGCTGTTTTTT. This codes for CASSQAFPGTGELFF.

This sequence joins TRBV6-5 and TRBJ1-4; D is uncertain. Trimming stripped 4 bases from V and 4 bases from J, with 13 bases between. CDR1 is MNHEY, CDR2 SVGAGI, per germline. The CDR3 runs to 15 residues. This CDR3 is CASSSQLRGNEKLFF. CDR3 coding DNA: TGTGCCAGCAGTTCGCAGCTCCGGGGTAATGAAAAACTGTTTTTT.

The chain uses TRBV6-6 and TRBJ1-1; TRBD1 matches at 7 bases. Germline loops: CDR1 MNHNY, CDR2 SVGAGI (reference sequence). J was trimmed by 0 bases and V by 6 bases; bases with no gene match: 7. CDR3 size: 15 residues. CDR3 region: CASSSRDRLNTEAFF. CDR3 DNA: TGTGCCAGCAGCTCCCGGGACAGATTGAACACTGAAGCTTTCTTT.

The chain links TRBV7-6 to TRBJ1-2; TRBD1 matches 11 bases. CDR3 length equals 13 residues. CDR1 is SGHVS, CDR2 FNYEAQ, per germline. V lost 5 bases and J lost 8; bases outside the gene matches: 4. The CDR3, as DNA: TGTGCCAGCAGCGTAGGACAGGGGGCAGGCTACACCTTC. Translating it yields CASSVGQGAGYTF.

This chain links TRBV2 with TRBJ1-1, with TRBD1 as a possible D gene (5 bases). The CDR3 covers 16 residues. Germline lookup yields CDR1 SNHLY and CDR2 FYNNEI. The ends were cut back, 0 bases at V and 3 bases at J, with 14 bases in the middle. The CDR3 region has the DNA TGTGCCAGCAGTGAAGCCGGCTGGGTACAGGACACTGAAGCTTTCTTT. It codes for CASSEAGWVQDTEAFF.